These 23 T cell receptor beta chains originate from one sample sequenced in a study of T cells after posttransplantation cyclophosphamide. Using immunoSEQ multiplex PCR, the repertoire was profiled, and TCRdb retains in-frame clones only, with some absent. The sample has 8,000 to 10,000 clones, none seen only once. Treatment was busulfan-fludarabine conditioning, a marrow graft, and cyclophosphamide on days +3 and +4. Sample: PBMCs, taken around 350 days after allogeneic stem cell transplant with posttransplant cyclophosphamide. These receptors came from a male patient aged 45 to 59 who received an allogeneic stem cell transplant from a related donor and was CMV-positive. Part of the T cell pool may stem from the graft donor.

This clone has ten or more counts. The chain links TRBV2 to TRBJ1-1; 7 positions match TRBD1. Looked up from germline, CDR1 is SNHLY and CDR2 is FYNNEI. CDR3 length: 15 residues. V lost 7 bases, J lost 5 bases, and 13 bases stayed unmatched. The CDR3 DNA sequence: TGTGCCAGCAAACCGACCAGGGGGTATGGAACTGAAGCTTTCTTT. Amino acid sequence: CASKPTRGYGTEAFF.

This clone showed up many times. V gene TRBV10-3 combines with J gene TRBJ1-6; 9 nucleotides match TRBD1. The germline V gene has CDR1 ENHRY and CDR2 SYGVKD. J lost 7 bases, V lost 4 bases, and 11 bases had no gene match. The CDR3 totals 17 residues. The CDR3 sequence: CAISVGTGRAKNSPLHF. The CDR3 nucleotides are TGTGCCATCAGTGTCGGGACAGGGAGGGCGAAAAATTCACCCCTCCACTTT.

This clone was counted many times. V usage is TRBV7-2 and J usage is TRBJ2-7, with 7 bases matching TRBD2. CDR1 is SGHTA, CDR2 FQGNSA, per germline. CDR3 length: 14 residues. V shed 1 base, J shed 7 bases, and the junction held 7 bases outside the gene matches. CDR3 residues: CASSLGGGGWEQYF. The DNA of the CDR3 is TGTGCCAGCAGCTTAGGTGGGGGGGGATGGGAGCAGTACTTC.

This clone was observed many times. The V and J genes are TRBV19 and TRBJ2-6; D may be TRBD1 (6 bases). The germline CDR1 and CDR2 sequences are LNHDA and SQIVND (reference sequence). Between the trimmed V and J ends, which lost 5 bases and 3 bases, there was a span of 14 bases. This CDR3 is built from 16 residues. CDR3 nucleotide sequence: TGTGCCAGTAGTCAATTTACAGGGTTTGGGGCCAACGTCCTGACTTTC. It translates to CASSQFTGFGANVLTF. The complete variable domain, with remaining parts taken from reference TRBV19 and TRBJ2-6, reads DGGITQSPKYLFRKEGQNVTLSCEQNLNHDAMYWYRQDPGQGLRLIYYSQIVNDFQKGDIAEGYSVSREKKESFPLTVTSAQKNPTAFYLCASSQFTGFGANVLTFGAGSRLTVL.

This clone was found many times. The rearrangement joins TRBV4-1 to TRBJ2-5, with 7 bases fitting TRBD1. The CDR3 consists of 15 residues. Germline loops: CDR1 MGHRA, CDR2 YSYEKL. Unmatched junction bases numbered 7, after V lost 2 bases and J lost 4 bases. As DNA, the CDR3 is TGCGCCAGCAGCCAAACGCAAGACAGGGCAGAGACCCAGTACTTC. This gives the protein CASSQTQDRAETQYF.

This clone showed up many times. This chain joins TRBV10-2 and TRBJ2-7; 8 bases line up with TRBD1. CDR1 and CDR2 (germline): WSHSY, SAAADI. V was clipped by 6 bases and J by 1 base; unmatched bases: 8. This CDR3 spans 15 amino acids. CDR3 coding DNA: TGCGCCAGCAGGGTAGCCCAGGGGGCTTCCTACGAGCAGTACTTC. Its translation: CASRVAQGASYEQYF.

This clone was detected many times. V gene TRBV11-3 combines with J gene TRBJ2-5, with TRBD2 matching 7 bases. The germline CDR1 and CDR2 sequences are SGHNT and YENEEA. This CDR3 region has 15 residues. V lost 6 bases to trimming and J lost 1 base; unmatched junction nucleotides: 8. In DNA, the CDR3 is TGTGCCAGCAGTCCCGGGGGGACTACCCAAGAGACCCAGTACTTC. It encodes CASSPGGTTQETQYF.

This clone was counted at least ten times. V gene TRBV5-1 combines with J gene TRBJ1-2, with 8 bases that match TRBD1. This CDR3 has 15 amino acids. Germline V gene data show CDR1 as SGHRS and CDR2 as YFSETQ. The V and J ends lost 5 bases and 5 bases, in that order; junction bases with no gene match: 11. The chain's CDR3 is CASSVGQGNRYGYTF. The CDR3 DNA is TGCGCCAGCAGTGTTGGACAGGGCAATAGGTATGGCTACACCTTC.

There are many counts of this clone. The CDR3 bases are TGTGCCAGCAAGGCGGGTCCTAACACCGGGGAGCTGTTTTTT. Amino acid sequence: CASKAGPNTGELFF. The J gene is TRBJ2-2, the V gene TRBV27; possibly TRBD2 for D (5 bases). V was trimmed by 7 bases and J by 2 bases, leaving 11 bases between them. Germline-derived CDR1 and CDR2 are MNHEY and SMNVEV (reference sequence). The CDR3 is made up of 14 amino acids.

Ten or more counts support this clone. V is TRBV2 and J is TRBJ1-5, with TRBD1 matching 7 bases. V dropped 6 bases and J dropped 9; count of bases not matched to a gene: 11. Germline CDR1 reads SNHLY; CDR2 reads FYNNEI. This CDR3 has 14 amino acids. Here the CDR3 DNA reads TGTGCCAGCAGAGACGACAGGGACAGTCGGCCCCAGCATTTT. Its translation is CASRDDRDSRPQHF.

This clone is categorized as medium-sized. The rearrangement joins TRBV2 to TRBJ1-4; TRBD1 is a possible D gene (5 bases). This CDR3 comprises 14 residues. Germline lookup yields CDR1 SNHLY and CDR2 FYNNEI. Deletions cut 4 bases from V and 6 bases from J, with 12 bases between. In DNA, the CDR3 is TGTGCCAGCAGTGGGGGGGTCGACCATGAAAAACTGTTTTTT. Protein sequence: CASSGGVDHEKLFF.

This clone turned up a few times. This chain joins TRBV19 and TRBJ1-2; the match to TRBD1 covers 7 bases. CDR1 is LNHDA, CDR2 SQIVND, per germline (reference sequence). The CDR3 spans 17 residues. The ends lost 1 base at V and 5 bases at J; junction bases unmatched: 13. Written as DNA, the CDR3 is TGTGCCAGTAGTATAGCCGTCTCCGGGACAGACTTTTATGGCTACACCTTC. Encoded protein: CASSIAVSGTDFYGYTF.

This clone appeared many times. CDR3 in DNA: TGTGCCAGCAGTGAAAAGGGGTATGGCTACACCTTC. The encoded protein is CASSEKGYGYTF. The chain joins TRBV2 to TRBJ1-2, with a possible D match to TRBD1 (5 bases). V lost 2 bases and J 5 bases, leaving 6 bases between the germline ends. The CDR3 is 12 amino acids. CDR1 is SNHLY, CDR2 FYNNEI, per germline.

This clone was seen many times. The V gene is TRBV5-4, the J gene TRBJ2-3; D not resolved. This CDR3 spans 13 amino acids. Trimming took off 5 bases at V and 5 bases at J, with 12 bases between the two ends. The germline CDR1 and CDR2 sequences are SGHNT and YYREEE (reference sequence). The CDR3 DNA reads TGTGCCAGCAGAGCCGGAGTGGGAGATACGCAGTATTTT. Its protein product is CASRAGVGDTQYF.

At least ten counts were recorded for this clone. V is TRBV6-1 and J is TRBJ2-7; TRBD1 matches 9 bases. The CDR3 has 14 residues. The junction had 3 bases not matched to a gene; V was cut back by 3 bases and J by 3 bases. The germline V gene has CDR1 MNHNS and CDR2 SASEGT. The CDR3 DNA reads TGTGCCAGCAGTGATAGGGGACAGGGCTACGAGCAGTACTTC. Translated, it gives CASSDRGQGYEQYF.

This clone has at least ten counts. The chain is built from TRBV14 and TRBJ2-3; perhaps TRBD1 as D (6 bases). CDR1 is SGHDN, CDR2 FVKESK, per germline. This CDR3 spans 19 amino acids. Trimming removed 4 bases from V and 2 bases from J, with 25 bases in between. Written as DNA, the CDR3 is TGTGCCAGCAGCCCCTCGTGGGGGCGCGGAGGTTATAACACAGATACGCAGTATTTT. Translating it yields CASSPSWGRGGYNTDTQYF.

The sample holds many counts of this clone. This chain joins TRBV7-6 and TRBJ1-6; unclear D gene. CDR3 size: 14 residues. The germline V gene encodes CDR1 SGHVS and CDR2 FNYEAQ. V shed 2 bases and J shed 9 bases, with 11 bases lying between them. The CDR3 is CASSLYSVGSPLHF. DNA for the CDR3: TGTGCCAGCAGCTTATATAGCGTAGGTTCACCCCTCCACTTT.

This clone appeared many times. The chain employs TRBV7-8 and TRBJ2-1; 9 bases match TRBD2. The germline CDR1 and CDR2 sequences are SGHVS and FQNEAQ. The CDR3 totals 17 residues. V lost 1 base and J lost 10; bases outside the gene matches: 14. DNA for the CDR3: TGTGCCAGCAGCTTAGTTGGCAGCGGGGGGCCGTCTGGGGAGCAGTTCTTC. Its protein is CASSLVGSGGPSGEQFF.

This clone was picked up many times. This chain joins TRBV6-6 and TRBJ1-2; 8 bases fit TRBD1. Germline trimming cut 8 bases from V and 4 bases from J; bases unmatched to any gene: 6. This CDR3 comprises 13 residues. Germline CDR1 MNHNY, CDR2 SVGAGI (reference sequence). The CDR3: CASFTGGAYGYTF. For the CDR3, the DNA is TGTGCCAGCTTTACAGGGGGGGCCTATGGCTACACCTTC.

This clone has a count of ten or more. This sequence joins TRBV10-2 and TRBJ1-5; no reliable D call. The CDR3 covers 13 residues. The ends were cut back, 3 bases at V and 4 bases at J, with 7 bases in the middle. Germline V lookup: CDR1 WSHSY, CDR2 SAAADI. The CDR3, as DNA: TGCGCCAGCAGTGAAGGGAGGAATCAGCCCCAGCATTTT. It is translated as CASSEGRNQPQHF.

In this sample, this clone turned up many times. This rearrangement joins TRBV4-1 to TRBJ1-5, with TRBD1 matching 9 bases. The length of the CDR3 is 17 residues. Per germline, CDR1 MGHRA and CDR2 YSYEKL. Trimming cost V 0 bases and J 5 bases; bases outside gene matches: 8. The CDR3: CASSQEGGGQGDQPQHF. DNA for the CDR3: TGCGCCAGCAGCCAAGAGGGGGGGGGACAGGGTGATCAGCCCCAGCATTTT.

This clone is medium-sized (0.01 to 0.1%) by share. This chain uses TRBV5-5 with TRBJ1-1, with 7 bases that match TRBD1. The germline V gene has CDR1 SGHKS and CDR2 YYEKEE (reference sequence). Trimming at V came to 3 bases and at J to 4 bases, leaving 9 bases not matched to a gene. This CDR3 has 15 amino acids. The CDR3 DNA is TGTGCCAGCAGCTCCCGACAGGGTGAGATCACTGAAGCTTTCTTT. Protein product: CASSSRQGEITEAFF.

This clone came up a few times. The J gene is TRBJ2-5, the V gene TRBV13, with 11 bases lining up with TRBD1. With 5 bases clipped from V and 5 bases from J, the junction kept 4 bases outside the gene matches. Germline V lookup: CDR1 PRHDT, CDR2 FYEKMQ (reference sequence). This CDR3 spans 14 amino acids. As DNA, the CDR3 is TGTGCCAGCAGCCAGGGACAGGGGGTGGAGACCCAGTACTTC. This sequence encodes CASSQGQGVETQYF.